Below, 32 T cell receptor beta chains from the same sample are listed, as sequenced in a study of shared clonotypes between healthy human individuals. This table comes from immunoSEQ multiplex PCR, and its TCRdb copy is limited to in-frame clones, with some not included. The table includes approximately 500,000 clones, 75% to 85% detected once. The sequenced sample was PBMCs. The receptor source for this set is a woman aged 40 to 55 in good health. Some clones in this sample may be carry-over from other donors' samples.

In this sample, this clone turned up once. This chain links TRBV6-1 with TRBJ2-3, with D possibly being TRBD1 or TRBD2 (6 bases each). The CDR3 runs 15 residues. The germline V gene encodes CDR1 MNHNS and CDR2 SASEGT. The V gene lost 4 bases and the J gene lost 6 bases, with 17 bases spanning the gap. This CDR3 reads CASSVWRGSLDTQYF. DNA of the CDR3: TGTGCCAGCAGTGTTTGGAGGGGGAGTTTGGATACGCAGTATTTT.

This clone has ten or more counts. Other nucleotide sequences in the sample specify the same CDR3. The chain employs TRBV11-2 and TRBJ2-7; D may be TRBD2 (7 bases). From germline, CDR1 is SGHAT and CDR2 FQNNGV. Trimming took off 1 base at V and 3 bases at J, with 10 bases between the two ends. This CDR3 has 14 amino acids. CDR3 region: CASSLGGGLYEQYF. The CDR3 DNA is TGTGCCAGCAGCTTAGGGGGGGGCCTCTACGAGCAGTACTTC.

In its sample, this clone was seen a few times. The chain carries TRBV7-2 and TRBJ2-3, with D unclear. The CDR3 covers 14 residues. CDR1 is SGHTA and CDR2 is FQGNSA in the germline V gene. Trimming cost V 0 bases and J 3 bases, with 7 bases left between them. The CDR3 reads CASSLAIGTDTQYF. The CDR3, as DNA: TGTGCCAGCAGCTTAGCCATCGGAACAGATACGCAGTATTTT.

This chain uses TRBV27 with TRBJ2-1, with TRBD1 matching over 11 bases. CDR3 size: 15 residues. Per germline, CDR1 MNHEY and CDR2 SMNVEV (reference sequence). V trimming: 5 bases; J trimming: 6 bases; junction bases outside the gene matches: 6. The chain's CDR3 is CASSLGTGGINEQFF. DNA for the CDR3: TGTGCCAGCAGTCTCGGGACAGGGGGTATCAATGAGCAGTTCTTC.

For this clone: Other DNA variants within this sample encode the same CDR3. The rearrangement links TRBV9 to TRBJ2-7; D perhaps matches TRBD1 (6 bases). The CDR3 runs to 14 residues. The germline V gene encodes CDR1 SGDLS and CDR2 YYNGEE. Trimming stripped 4 bases from V and 1 base from J, with 12 bases between. The CDR3 DNA is TGTGCCAGCAGCCCAAGGACAGAATCCTACGAGCAGTACTTC. Translating gives CASSPRTESYEQYF. Full variable domain (missing parts from reference TRBV9 and TRBJ2-7): DSGVTQTPKHLITATGQRVTLRCSPRSGDLSVYWYQQSLDQGLQFLIQYYNGEERAKGNILERFSAQQFPDLHSELNLSSLELGDSALYFCASSPRTESYEQYFGPGTRLTVT.

This chain connects TRBV27 to TRBJ2-3; D might be TRBD2 (6 bases). This CDR3 comprises 15 residues. Germline-derived CDR1 and CDR2 are MNHEY and SMNVEV (reference sequence). The V gene lost 5 bases and the J gene lost 4 bases, with 16 bases spanning the gap. CDR3 sequence: CASSAGLLIADTQYF. The DNA for the CDR3 is TGTGCCAGCAGTGCGGGATTGCTCATTGCAGATACGCAGTATTTT.

The rearrangement joins TRBV9 to TRBJ2-4; maybe TRBD1 (5 bases). Germline V lookup: CDR1 SGDLS, CDR2 YYNGEE. This CDR3 is built from 14 residues. Deletions cut 0 bases from V and 8 bases from J, with 12 bases between. The CDR3 sequence is CASSVEATGDIQYF. CDR3 nucleotide sequence: TGTGCCAGCAGCGTAGAAGCTACAGGAGACATTCAGTACTTC.

The chain links TRBV18 to TRBJ1-2; D is uncertain. V was trimmed by 0 bases and J by 5 bases, leaving 16 bases between them. Germline assignment: CDR1 KGHSH and CDR2 LQKENI. The CDR3 totals 16 residues. CDR3 sequence: CASSPPETRRAYGYTF. The CDR3 nucleotides read TGTGCCAGCTCACCACCGGAAACCAGGCGCGCATATGGCTACACCTTC.

The V call is TRBV6-7, the J call TRBJ1-3; 7 positions match TRBD1. TRBV6-7 qualifies as an ORF whose function is uncertain. Losses at the gene ends were 0 bases for V and 0 bases for J; bases not matched to a gene: 2. The CDR3 spans 16 residues. CDR3 residues: CASSYSDRRSGNTIYF. The CDR3 DNA follows: TGTGCCAGCAGTTACTCGGACAGGCGCTCTGGAAACACCATATATTTT.

The gene calls are TRBV5-1 and TRBJ1-4; no reliable D call. The CDR3 length is 14 residues. The germline V gene encodes CDR1 SGHRS and CDR2 YFSETQ. The V gene lost 3 bases and the J gene lost 2 bases, with 8 bases spanning the gap. CDR3 nucleotides: TGCGCCAGCAGCTCCGAGTGGACTAATGAAAAACTGTTTTTT. As protein: CASSSEWTNEKLFF.

This sequence joins TRBV19 and TRBJ1-5; unclear D gene. The CDR3 loop spans 14 amino acids. Germline values: CDR1 LNHDA, CDR2 SQIVND (reference sequence). Trimming removed 3 bases from V and 7 bases from J, with 13 bases in between. CDR3 protein: CASSIAGSGQPQHF. DNA of the CDR3: TGTGCCAGTAGTATCGCGGGTTCTGGGCAGCCCCAGCATTTT. Drawing the rest from reference TRBV19 and TRBJ1-5, the complete variable domain is DGGITQSPKYLFRKEGQNVTLSCEQNLNHDAMYWYRQDPGQGLRLIYYSQIVNDFQKGDIAEGYSVSREKKESFPLTVTSAQKNPTAFYLCASSIAGSGQPQHFGDGTRLSIL.

This chain's CDR3 is CAIRGTANTGELFF. The CDR3 DNA is TGTGCCATCAGGGGGACAGCCAACACCGGGGAGCTGTTTTTT. This chain connects TRBV10-3 to TRBJ2-2; TRBD1 matches at 7 bases. There are 14 residues in the CDR3. Germline CDR1 and CDR2: ENHRY and SYGVKD. J gave up 2 bases and V 6 bases, and 3 bases lay outside the gene matches.

This chain uses TRBV9 with TRBJ1-3; the D is unclear. The germline V gene has CDR1 SGDLS and CDR2 YYNGEE. This CDR3 spans 14 amino acids. V was cut by 4 bases and J by 0 bases, with 8 bases left in between. The CDR3 reads CASSQQSSGNTIYF. The CDR3 DNA sequence: TGTGCCAGCAGCCAACAGAGCTCTGGAAACACCATATATTTT.

The chain links TRBV28 to TRBJ2-3, with D perhaps TRBD1 (5 bases). V was cut by 6 bases and J by 4 bases, with 14 bases left in between. Per germline, CDR1 MDHEN and CDR2 SYDVKM. CDR3 size: 14 residues. The CDR3 DNA is TGTGCCAGCAGGGCCCCCAGGGTCCCAGATACGCAGTATTTT. Amino acid sequence: CASRAPRVPDTQYF.

This chain joins TRBV18 and TRBJ2-1; 10 nucleotides line up with TRBD2. V dropped 0 bases and J dropped 9; count of bases not matched to a gene: 8. The CDR3 has 16 residues. From germline, CDR1 is KGHSH and CDR2 LQKENI. The CDR3 spells CASSPPSGRADREQFF. The CDR3 DNA follows: TGTGCCAGCTCACCACCGAGCGGGAGGGCTGATCGTGAGCAGTTCTTC.

V gene TRBV15 combines with J gene TRBJ2-1; 7 bases line up with TRBD2. The germline V gene has CDR1 LNHNV and CDR2 YYDKDF (reference sequence). This CDR3 has 16 residues. The J segment lost 6 bases and the V segment lost 0 bases, leaving 8 bases of the junction unmatched. The CDR3 reads CATSRDGVWGGNEQFF. For the CDR3, the DNA is TGTGCCACCAGCAGAGATGGTGTCTGGGGGGGCAATGAGCAGTTCTTC.

This sequence joins TRBV6-6 and TRBJ2-5, with 8 bases aligning to TRBD1. The V gene's germline CDR1 is MNHNY and CDR2 SVGAGI (reference sequence). V lost 4 bases and J lost 5; bases outside the gene matches: 6. The CDR3 sequence is 14 residues long. In nucleotides, the CDR3 is TGTGCCAGCAGTTTACAGGGGGGAAGGGAGACCCAGTACTTC. It specifies CASSLQGGRETQYF.

This clone was recorded a few times. V and J are TRBV6-6 and TRBJ2-3; D call uncertain. Germline V gene sequence: CDR1 MNHNY, CDR2 SVGAGI (reference sequence). The CDR3 is 15 residues long. Trimming left V 0 bases short and J 2 bases short, with 9 bases between. DNA of the CDR3: TGTGCCAGCAGTTACTCTGGCATAAACACAGATACGCAGTATTTT. As protein: CASSYSGINTDTQYF.

V and J are TRBV28 and TRBJ1-4; a possible D gene is TRBD1 (5 bases). V gave up 6 bases and J gave up 8 bases, with 7 bases separating them. CDR3 length: 11 amino acids. Per the germline V gene, CDR1 is MDHEN and CDR2 is SYDVKM. CDR3 sequence reads: CASSRDEKLFF. CDR3 nucleotide sequence: TGTGCCAGCAGCCGGGACGAAAAACTGTTTTTT. The variable domain in full, completed from reference TRBV28 and TRBJ1-4, reads DVKVTQSSRYLVKRTGEKVFLECVQDMDHENMFWYRQDPGLGLRLIYFSYDVKMKEKGDIPEGYSVSREKKERFSLILESASTNQTSMYLCASSRDEKLFFGSGTQLSVL.

The chain joins TRBV2 to TRBJ1-2, with 9 nucleotides matching TRBD1. The CDR3 is made up of 15 amino acids. J was trimmed by 7 bases and V by 1 base; bases with no gene match: 7. Germline loops: CDR1 SNHLY, CDR2 FYNNEI. The CDR3 coding sequence is TGTGCCAGCAGTGAAGGGACAGGGGCCTTGGGTGGCTACACCTTC. Its protein is CASSEGTGALGGYTF.

J is TRBJ1-4 and V is TRBV4-2; no definite D call. The germline V gene encodes CDR1 LGHNA and CDR2 YNFKEQ. V lost 4 bases to trimming and J lost 7 bases, with 16 bases between them. This CDR3 has 15 amino acids. Here the CDR3 reads CASSPHLASSEKLFF. In DNA form, the CDR3 reads TGTGCCAGCAGCCCCCATTTGGCCAGTAGTGAAAAACTGTTTTTT.

The V gene is TRBV5-4, the J gene TRBJ2-3, with D uncertain. With 4 bases removed from V and 2 bases from J, the gap between germline ends came to 11 bases. Germline CDR1 reads SGHNT; CDR2 reads YYREEE (reference sequence). The CDR3 spans 14 residues. The CDR3 spells CASSTSTYTDTQYF. The CDR3 bases are TGTGCCAGCAGCACCAGCACTTACACAGATACGCAGTATTTT.

This clone was detected only once. The CDR3 here is CSGGQRNEKLFF. The CDR3 DNA reads as TGCAGCGGGGGGCAAAGAAATGAAAAACTGTTTTTT. The chain combines TRBV29-1 with TRBJ1-4; D possibly corresponds to TRBD1 (6 bases). The CDR3 sequence is 12 residues long. The germline V gene has CDR1 SQVTM and CDR2 ANQGSEA. Between the trimmed V and J ends, which lost 7 bases and 5 bases, there was a span of 11 bases.

The J gene is TRBJ1-2, the V gene TRBV5-1; TRBD1 agrees at 7 bases. The length of the CDR3 is 16 residues. CDR1 is SGHRS and CDR2 is YFSETQ in the germline V gene. Germline trimming cut 4 bases from V and 4 bases from J; bases unmatched to any gene: 13. The CDR3 DNA reads as TGCGCCAGCAGCCCACCGACAGGGATAAGGGGCTATGGCTACACCTTC. Translating it yields CASSPPTGIRGYGYTF.

This chain joins TRBV11-3 and TRBJ2-2, with 9 nucleotides matching TRBD1. Germline trimming cut 1 base from V and 3 bases from J; bases unmatched to any gene: 0. This CDR3 has 15 amino acids. CDR1 is SGHNT and CDR2 is YENEEA in the germline V gene. In nucleotides, the CDR3 is TGTGCCAGCAGCTTAGGGACAGGGGACACCGGGGAGCTGTTTTTT. This sequence encodes CASSLGTGDTGELFF.

The V and J genes are TRBV4-1 and TRBJ1-2, with TRBD1 identical over 9 bases. V dropped 3 bases and J dropped 4; count of bases not matched to a gene: 6. The CDR3 spans 15 residues. The germline gives CDR1 MGHRA, CDR2 YSYEKL. The CDR3 region is CASSQPRDRVYGYTF. The DNA for the CDR3 is TGCGCCAGCAGCCAGCCCCGGGACAGGGTCTATGGCTACACCTTC.

This clone was seen a handful of times. The V and J genes are TRBV20-1 and TRBJ2-1; D is undetermined. The CDR3 is 11 residues long. Trimming removed 1 base at V and 5 bases at J, with 3 bases between. Germline loops: CDR1 DFQATT, CDR2 SNEGSKA (reference sequence). DNA of the CDR3: TGCAGTGCTAGAGGGAACAATGAGCAGTTCTTC. This translates into CSARGNNEQFF.

CDR3 protein: CASSSRVTDTQYF. For the CDR3, the DNA is TGTGCCAGCAGCTCCAGAGTCACAGATACGCAGTATTTT. The chain carries TRBV7-2 and TRBJ2-3; unclear D gene. V dropped 4 bases and J dropped 2 bases, with 7 bases sitting between them. The CDR3 contains 13 residues. Germline V gene sequence: CDR1 SGHTA, CDR2 FQGNSA.

The chain employs TRBV7-9 and TRBJ2-7; TRBD1 matches 9 bases. Germline trimming cut 9 bases from V and 2 bases from J; bases unmatched to any gene: 5. The CDR3 sequence is 13 residues long. Looked up from germline, CDR1 is SEHNR and CDR2 is FQNEAQ (reference sequence). CDR3 DNA sequence: TGTGCCAGAAACGGGACAGGGCCCTACGAGCAGTACTTC. Translated: CARNGTGPYEQYF.

As to this clone: In the same sample, other DNA sequences code for this CDR3. The chain couples TRBV20-1 to TRBJ2-3, with 7 bases lining up with TRBD1. The CDR3 extends over 11 amino acids. J was trimmed by 6 bases and V by 6 bases; bases with no gene match: 3. CDR1 is DFQATT, CDR2 SNEGSKA, per germline (reference sequence). CDR3 coding DNA: TGCAGTGCGCCACAGGGGGATACGCAGTATTTT. Translated, it gives CSAPQGDTQYF.

The V gene is TRBV18, the J gene TRBJ2-6; 12 bases match TRBD1. CDR1 is KGHSH, CDR2 LQKENI, per germline. CDR3 length: 17 amino acids. Trimming at V came to 3 bases and at J to 2 bases, leaving 2 bases not matched to a gene. This CDR3 is CASSPGQGAPGANVLTF. CDR3 nucleotide sequence: TGTGCCAGCTCACCGGGACAGGGGGCCCCTGGGGCCAACGTCCTGACTTTC.

About this clone itself: A read error may produce the germline difference seen at one junction end. V is TRBV10-3 and J is TRBJ2-5; TRBD2 aligns across 10 bases. The germline V gene encodes CDR1 ENHRY and CDR2 SYGVKD. This CDR3 is built from 17 residues. The CDR3: CAISEGLAGVEQETQHF. CDR3 coding DNA: TGTGCCATCAGTGAGGGGCTAGCGGGAGTGGAACAAGAGACCCAGCACTTC.